This T cell receptor (beta chain) was recorded in a study of cytomegalovirus exposure and HLA in healthy donors. Whole-study results and caveats: Common viral pathogens (according to a later analysis) appeared linked to several of the most significant clusters.

Notes on this clone: Its antigen is not known.

Germline-derived CDR1 and CDR2 are SGHTA and FQGTGA. CDR3 length: 15 amino acids. With 7 bases removed from V and 6 bases from J, the gap between germline ends came to 20 bases. PCR used 60 Vbeta primers and 13 Jbeta primers. Measured with immunoSEQ multiplex PCR; TCRdb has only the in-frame clones, and not every one. Among 150,000 to 200,000 clones listed, 75% to 85% were seen once. This receptor was identified in a woman aged 18-35 years in good health and CMV-seronegative. Specimen: PBMCs. The chain recombines TRBV7-3 with TRBJ2-3; a possible D gene is TRBD1 (6 bases). The CDR3 protein is CASTPHRDKRDTQYF. The CDR3 DNA follows: TGTGCCAGCACCCCCCACCGGGACAAACGGGATACGCAGTATTTT. The complete variable domain, with remaining parts taken from reference TRBV7-3 and TRBJ2-3, reads GAGVSQTPSNKVTEKGKYVELRCDPISGHTALYWYRQSLGQGPEFLIYFQGTGAADDSGLPNDRFFAVRPEGSVSTLKIQRTERGDSAVYLCASTPHRDKRDTQYFGPGTRLTVL.